This T cell receptor beta chain was found in a study of T cells expressing NK-cell markers. Using the 5' RACE reads, TCRdb records one entry per CDR3 protein without DNA. The sample table includes some 440,000 distinct CDR3 sequences. The V gene's germline CDR1 is LNHDA and CDR2 SQIVND (reference sequence). The CDR3 spans 15 residues. Source material: blood T cells: a sorted CD56 or NKG2C T cell subset, CD4+ or CD8+ T cells, or bulk PBMC T cells (not recorded which). The chain employs TRBV19 and TRBJ2-1; the D gene TCRdb calls, TRBD2, cannot be checked with no DNA. The sequence derives from a woman aged 45-59 years in good health. Here the CDR3 reads CASIKLAGSGYEQFF.